Presented here are 20 T cell receptor beta chains from one specimen sequenced in a study of human T cells and chemical hapten exposure. Time point given: patch test 2, 6 weeks after DPC sensitization. The treatment was: therapeutic diphenylcyclopropenone sensitization with weekly scalp DPC. Each CDR3 protein is one row after TCRdb ran MiXCR on the RACE reads. The sample yields 360,000 or so distinct CDR3 sequences, just under 6.5% seen once. Specimen: whole blood, collected in connection with sensitization to the hapten diphenylcyclopropenone (DPC). These receptors were taken from a woman under 30 with alopecia areata. Some clones in this sample may be carry-over from other donors' samples.

Concerning this clonotype itself: Given a much more abundant clone one base away, this may be a read error. The chain combines TRBV3-1 with TRBJ2-7; 7 bases are shared with TRBD1. The junction had 7 bases not matched to a gene; V was cut back by 1 base and J by 7 bases. Looked up from germline, CDR1 is LGHDT and CDR2 is YNNKEL (reference sequence). The CDR3 has 14 amino acids. For the CDR3, the DNA is TGTGCCAGCAGCCAAGCTACGACAGGGACGGAGCAGTACTTC. This gives the protein CASSQATTGTEQYF.

This clonotype was seen ten or more times. This chain links TRBV4-1 with TRBJ2-7, with D possibly being TRBD1 (8 bases). This CDR3 is built from 16 residues. In germline, CDR1 is MGHRA, CDR2 YSYEKL. Trimming stripped 0 bases from V and 3 bases from J, with 15 bases between. CDR3 sequence (DNA): TGCGCCAGCAGCCAAGATCGAACAGGGGGGGGCTACGAGCAGTACTTC. This gives the protein CASSQDRTGGGYEQYF.

This clonotype was seen a handful of times. This CDR3 reads CASKLRGSSPLHF. The CDR3 DNA sequence: TGTGCCAGCAAGCTCAGGGGGAGTTCACCCCTCCACTTT. The chain uses TRBV2 and TRBJ1-6; 7 nucleotides agree with TRBD1. Germline V gene lookup returns CDR1 SNHLY and CDR2 FYNNEI. V shed 7 bases and J 9 bases; nucleotides not matched to a gene: 6. The CDR3 is made up of 13 amino acids.

The CDR3 nucleotides are TGTGCCAGCAGTCCTCATGGTGCGGGACAGGGGGCCGGTCAGCCCCAGCATTTT. Amino acid sequence: CASSPHGAGQGAGQPQHF. This chain links TRBV12-3 or TRBV12-4 with TRBJ1-5; 12 bases are a match to TRBD1. Trimming at V came to 5 bases and at J to 6 bases, leaving 14 bases not matched to a gene. The CDR3 is made up of 18 amino acids.

This sequence joins TRBV12-3 or TRBV12-4 and TRBJ2-1; 7 nucleotides match TRBD1. This CDR3 is built from 15 residues. The junction had 7 bases not matched to a gene; V was cut back by 1 base and J by 7 bases. The CDR3 here is CASSLGDRDPNEQFF. The CDR3 region has the DNA TGTGCCAGCAGTTTAGGGGACAGAGATCCTAATGAGCAGTTCTTC.

The V and J genes are TRBV10-3 and TRBJ2-3; 9 nucleotides match TRBD2. The CDR3 is 17 amino acids. Looked up from germline, CDR1 is ENHRY and CDR2 is SYGVKD. Trimming took 6 bases from V and 1 from J; bases not matched to a gene: 11. CDR3 nucleotides: TGTGCCATCAGCGAGACCCCCCCTAGCGGGGGCACAGATACGCAGTATTTT. This encodes CAISETPPSGGTDTQYF.

In this sample, this clonotype turned up many times. The CDR3 bases are TGTGCCAGTTTGTCGGAGGACGGCAATCAGCCCCAGCATTTT. Translation: CASLSEDGNQPQHF. The rearrangement uses TRBV2 and TRBJ1-5; D gene uncertain. The CDR3 length is 14 residues. Trimming removed 9 bases from V and 2 bases from J, with 14 bases in between. Germline values: CDR1 SNHLY, CDR2 FYNNEI.

The chain couples TRBV14 to TRBJ2-6, with D perhaps matching TRBD1 or TRBD2 (5 bases each). CDR3 length equals 15 residues. V dropped 1 base and J dropped 4 bases, with 8 bases sitting between them. CDR1 is SGHDN, CDR2 FVKESK, per germline. Here the CDR3 DNA reads TGTGCCAGCAGCCAAGGGGGGATGGGGGCCAACGTCCTGACTTTC. Its translation is CASSQGGMGANVLTF.

This clonotype was counted once. It may be a read error: a sequence one base away is much more abundant. J is TRBJ2-3 and V is TRBV10-3; 11 positions match TRBD2. This CDR3 spans 15 amino acids. Germline V lookup: CDR1 ENHRY, CDR2 SYGVKD. The CDR3 bases are TGTGCCATCGGTGAAGTTCTAGCGGGGGGAGATACGCAGTATTTT. As protein: CAIGEVLAGGDTQYF.

The CDR3 bases are TGTGCCAGCAGCCTCGGGAGTGCCCGCAATCAGCCCCAGCATTTT. Translated: CASSLGSARNQPQHF. The chain employs TRBV12-3 or TRBV12-4 and TRBJ1-5; D unclear. V was clipped by 6 bases and J by 2 bases, with 14 bases between them. The CDR3 sequence is 15 residues long.

This clonotype was seen a handful of times. V gene TRBV5-1 combines with J gene TRBJ2-7, with D perhaps matching TRBD1 or TRBD2 (5 bases each). The CDR3 consists of 16 residues. The germline V and J ends were trimmed by 0 bases and 2 bases, with 15 bases remaining between them. Germline V gene data show CDR1 as SGHRS and CDR2 as YFSETQ. The chain's CDR3 is CASSLAPGAEPYEQYF. CDR3 bases: TGCGCCAGCAGCTTGGCCCCCGGGGCCGAACCCTACGAGCAGTACTTC.

The chain combines TRBV11-3 with TRBJ2-3; the D gene is possibly TRBD2 (5 bases). Trimming cost V 5 bases and J 4 bases, with 13 bases left between them. The CDR3 loop spans 14 amino acids. Looked up from germline, CDR1 is SGHNT and CDR2 is YENEEA. The CDR3 spells CASSLGIGADTQYF. The CDR3 DNA reads as TGTGCCAGCAGCCTAGGAATCGGGGCAGATACGCAGTATTTT.

The genes are TRBV28 and TRBJ2-7; 9 nucleotides agree with TRBD2. Germline V gene sequence: CDR1 MDHEN, CDR2 SYDVKM. The CDR3 consists of 15 residues. With V trimmed by 2 bases and J by 1 base, 3 bases remained unmatched. CDR3 region: CASSLRLAESYEQYF. The CDR3 DNA is TGTGCCAGCAGTTTACGACTAGCGGAATCCTACGAGCAGTACTTC. The full variable domain, rest sourced from reference TRBV28 and TRBJ2-7, is DVKVTQSSRYLVKRTGEKVFLECVQDMDHENMFWYRQDPGLGLRLIYFSYDVKMKEKGDIPEGYSVSREKKERFSLILESASTNQTSMYLCASSLRLAESYEQYFGPGTRLTVT.

This clonotype was counted ten times or more. The chain couples TRBV2 to TRBJ1-2, with 8 bases matching TRBD1. The CDR3 has 14 residues. The trim removed 8 bases at V and 9 bases at J, leaving 14 bases unmatched. In germline, CDR1 is SNHLY, CDR2 FYNNEI. CDR3 in amino acids: CASWGGQGPISYTF. The CDR3 DNA follows: TGTGCCAGCTGGGGCGGACAGGGACCTATTAGCTACACCTTC.

The V gene is TRBV27, the J gene TRBJ1-6; D call uncertain. The CDR3 covers 16 residues. V dropped 3 bases and J dropped 1 base, with 10 bases sitting between them. CDR1 and CDR2 (germline): MNHEY, SMNVEV (reference sequence). CDR3 nucleotides: TGTGCCAGCAGTTTGTCAAGAGATTCCTATAATTCACCCCTCCACTTT. Protein: CASSLSRDSYNSPLHF.

J is TRBJ2-7 and V is TRBV20-1; the D is unclear. Trimming stripped 0 bases from V and 1 base from J, with 7 bases between. This CDR3 contains 13 residues. Germline-derived CDR1 and CDR2 are DFQATT and SNEGSKA (reference sequence). The CDR3 region is CSARDSQSYEQYF. The CDR3 DNA is TGCAGTGCTAGAGATTCCCAGTCCTACGAGCAGTACTTC.

J is TRBJ1-2 and V is TRBV12-3 or TRBV12-4, with no clear D. The V end was cut by 3 bases, the J end by 5 bases, with 10 bases between. The CDR3 contains 13 residues. The CDR3 region is CASSFGEHYGYTF. For the CDR3, the DNA is TGTGCCAGCAGTTTCGGGGAGCATTATGGCTACACCTTC.

This clonotype was seen repeatedly, ten times or more. V and J are TRBV12-3 or TRBV12-4 and TRBJ1-1; D is unclear. The CDR3 covers 13 residues. V lost 2 bases and J 5 bases, leaving 9 bases between the germline ends. CDR3 sequence: CASSLRMGTEAFF. As DNA, the CDR3 is TGTGCCAGCAGTTTACGGATGGGTACTGAAGCTTTCTTT.

This clonotype occurred many times. The CDR3 DNA sequence: TGCGCCAGCAGTGAAGGACAAAATTCACCCCTCCACTTT. Residues: CASSEGQNSPLHF. The rearrangement links TRBV10-2 to TRBJ1-6; a possible D gene is TRBD1 (5 bases). Germline-derived CDR1 and CDR2 are WSHSY and SAAADI. CDR3 length: 13 residues. Trimming pared 3 bases from V and 7 bases from J, leaving 7 bases between.

This clonotype occurred a few times. The rearrangement uses TRBV6-2 or TRBV6-3 and TRBJ2-7; 11 bases align to TRBD2. The trim removed 0 bases at V and 0 bases at J, leaving 22 bases unmatched. CDR3 size: 23 residues. The germline gives CDR1 MNHEY, CDR2 SVGEGT. CDR3 in amino acids: CASSYSPRASGGNPLIRSYEQYF. In DNA, the CDR3 is TGTGCCAGCAGTTACTCACCGCGGGCTAGCGGGGGGAACCCCCTAATCCGCTCCTACGAGCAGTACTTC.